These 20 T cell receptor beta chains were all obtained from the same sample, sequenced in a study of blood T cell repertoires in COVID-19. Sequencing was performed with immunoSEQ multiplex PCR; in TCRdb, only in-frame clones are kept and a portion is missing. The data show about 210,000 clones, about four fifths seen once. Sequencing used peripheral blood. The receptors derive from a man aged 45-60 years with active or convalescent COVID-19.

The chain employs TRBV5-4 and TRBJ2-7; 7 bases map to TRBD2. The germline gives CDR1 SGHNT, CDR2 YYREEE (reference sequence). V dropped 0 bases and J dropped 1; count of bases not matched to a gene: 4. This CDR3 region has 15 residues. CDR3 protein: CASSLDWTSSYEQYF. CDR3 coding DNA: TGTGCCAGCAGCTTGGATTGGACTAGTTCCTACGAGCAGTACTTC.

The chain links TRBV27 to TRBJ2-7; 7 bases fit TRBD1. V was clipped by 2 bases and J by 3 bases; unmatched bases: 4. From germline, CDR1 is MNHEY and CDR2 SMNVEV (reference sequence). The CDR3 runs to 14 residues. In DNA, the CDR3 is TGTGCCAGCAGTTTAAGGGACAGACACTACGAGCAGTACTTC. Translated: CASSLRDRHYEQYF.

The rearrangement links TRBV18 to TRBJ2-2; no clear D. The V end was cut by 8 bases, the J end by 0 bases, with 13 bases between. The CDR3 consists of 15 residues. Germline CDR1 KGHSH, CDR2 LQKENI. Here the CDR3 DNA reads TGTGCCAGCCAATTTAGACGGGCGAACACCGGGGAGCTGTTTTTT. As protein: CASQFRRANTGELFF.

The sample holds one count of this clone. CDR3 DNA: TGCGCCAGCAGCCCTCCTGTGTTCTTT. This encodes CASSPPVFF. V and J are TRBV5-1 and TRBJ1-1, with D uncertain. V was shortened by 4 bases and J by 14 bases, with 9 bases between the two germline ends. The CDR3 extends over 9 amino acids. Germline loops: CDR1 SGHRS, CDR2 YFSETQ.

This sequence joins TRBV4-1 and TRBJ2-3; tentatively, D is TRBD2 (5 bases). Germline CDR1 and CDR2: MGHRA and YSYEKL. The ends were cut back, 4 bases at V and 2 bases at J, with 10 bases in the middle. This CDR3 spans 14 amino acids. CDR3 DNA: TGCGCCAGCAGCCGCGGCGGGTCCACAGATACGCAGTATTTT. It translates to CASSRGGSTDTQYF.

The chain carries TRBV10-1 and TRBJ2-2, with D perhaps TRBD2 (6 bases). This CDR3 comprises 14 residues. Trimming left V 5 bases short and J 6 bases short, with 13 bases between. CDR1 WNHNN and CDR2 SYGVQD come from the germline V gene (reference sequence). The CDR3: CASSSAGGPGELFF. The CDR3 region has the DNA TGCGCCAGCAGTTCGGCCGGAGGGCCCGGGGAGCTGTTTTTT.

This sequence joins TRBV5-1 and TRBJ2-5; D is perhaps TRBD2 (6 bases). The V end was cut by 4 bases, the J end by 1 base, with 20 bases between. The CDR3 is made up of 17 amino acids. Looked up from germline, CDR1 is SGHRS and CDR2 is YFSETQ. The CDR3 sequence: CASSTGLTYNGQETQYF. CDR3 nucleotides: TGCGCCAGCAGCACGGGACTCACCTACAACGGCCAAGAGACCCAGTACTTC. The variable domain in full, completed from reference TRBV5-1 and TRBJ2-5, reads KAGVTQTPRYLIKTRGQQVTLSCSPISGHRSVSWYQQTPGQGLQFLFEYFSETQRNKGNFPGRFSGRQFSNSRSEMNVSTLELGDSALYLCASSTGLTYNGQETQYFGPGTRLLVL.

The chain couples TRBV27 to TRBJ2-7; TRBD1 aligns across 9 bases. The germline V gene encodes CDR1 MNHEY and CDR2 SMNVEV (reference sequence). This CDR3 has 15 residues. The J segment lost 5 bases and the V segment lost 0 bases, leaving 5 bases of the junction unmatched. CDR3 in amino acids: CASSLSWTGVNEQYF. The CDR3 region has the DNA TGTGCCAGCAGTTTATCGTGGACAGGGGTTAACGAGCAGTACTTC.

J is TRBJ2-7 and V is TRBV28; 7 bases match TRBD2. The germline V gene has CDR1 MDHEN and CDR2 SYDVKM. Germline trimming cut 1 base from V and 4 bases from J; bases unmatched to any gene: 10. This CDR3 contains 16 residues. The CDR3 DNA follows: TGTGCCAGCAGTTTATTAATCCAGCGGGATAAATACGAGCAGTACTTC. This codes for CASSLLIQRDKYEQYF.

This clone was seen a few times. This chain joins TRBV30 and TRBJ1-3; D is perhaps TRBD1 (5 bases). The CDR3 has 14 residues. V was shortened by 4 bases and J by 3 bases, with 13 bases between the two germline ends. The V gene's germline CDR1 is GTSNPN and CDR2 SVGIG (reference sequence). The DNA for the CDR3 is TGTGCCTGGATATTCAAAGGGGTTGGAAACACCATATATTTT. It yields the protein CAWIFKGVGNTIYF.

The rearrangement uses TRBV7-9 and TRBJ1-1; D is unresolved. Trimming took 3 bases from V and 1 from J, leaving 6 bases between them. The CDR3 totals 13 residues. The germline V gene encodes CDR1 SEHNR and CDR2 FQNEAQ (reference sequence). CDR3 nucleotides: TGTGCCAGCAGCTTCAAAGCGAACACTGAAGCTTTCTTT. Encoded protein: CASSFKANTEAFF. The full variable domain, in which reference TRBV7-9 and TRBJ1-1 provide the parts outside the CDR3, is DTGVSQNPRHKITKRGQNVTFRCDPISEHNRLYWYRQTLGQGPEFLTYFQNEAQLEKSRLLSDRFSAERPKGSFSTLEIQRTEQGDSAMYLCASSFKANTEAFFGQGTRLTVV.

The V and J genes are TRBV18 and TRBJ2-5; 13 positions agree with TRBD2. The CDR3 runs to 19 residues. V lost 4 bases, J lost 6 bases, and 17 bases stayed unmatched. Per germline, CDR1 KGHSH and CDR2 LQKENI. The CDR3 nucleotides read TGTGCCAGCTCACATAAGGGGACTAGCGGGGCCGACGGGAGAAAGACCCAGTACTTC. Residues: CASSHKGTSGADGRKTQYF.

The rearrangement joins TRBV19 to TRBJ1-1; no clear D. Germline CDR1 is LNHDA and CDR2 is SQIVND (reference sequence). The CDR3 contains 14 residues. V lost 0 bases to trimming and J lost 0 bases, with 5 bases between them. The CDR3 reads CASSIDKLNTEAFF. CDR3 DNA sequence: TGTGCCAGTAGTATAGACAAATTGAACACTGAAGCTTTCTTT.

This clone appeared a few times. The genes are TRBV13 and TRBJ1-1, with D perhaps matching TRBD1 (5 bases). Looked up from germline, CDR1 is PRHDT and CDR2 is FYEKMQ (reference sequence). The CDR3 has 18 amino acids. Between the trimmed V and J ends, which lost 3 bases and 4 bases, there was a span of 24 bases. CDR3 in amino acids: CASSLSLGLAGGSTEAFF. The CDR3 DNA sequence: TGTGCCAGCAGCTTGTCACTGGGACTGGCAGGAGGGAGCACTGAAGCTTTCTTT. The full variable domain, completed using reference TRBV13 and TRBJ1-1, is AAGVIQSPRHLIKEKRETATLKCYPIPRHDTVYWYQQGPGQDPQFLISFYEKMQSDKGSIPDRFSAQQFSDYHSELNMSSLELGDSALYFCASSLSLGLAGGSTEAFFGQGTRLTVV.

This chain links TRBV2 with TRBJ2-1; possibly TRBD1 for D (6 bases). CDR1 and CDR2 (germline): SNHLY, FYNNEI. The CDR3 has 16 amino acids. V was clipped by 3 bases and J by 1 base, with 13 bases between them. CDR3 coding DNA: TGTGCCAGCAGTGACCAGGGGACCATATCCTACAATGAGCAGTTCTTC. Translating it yields CASSDQGTISYNEQFF.

The chain links TRBV19 to TRBJ2-5; TRBD1 might be the D (5 bases). Trimming removed 6 bases from V and 2 bases from J, with 10 bases in between. This CDR3 is 13 amino acids long. From germline, CDR1 is LNHDA and CDR2 SQIVND (reference sequence). CDR3 sequence (DNA): TGTGCCAGTAGCAGGGCAGGGCAAGAGACCCAGTACTTC. Encoded protein: CASSRAGQETQYF.

This clone was observed a handful of times. V and J are TRBV18 and TRBJ1-6; TRBD1 is a possible D gene (6 bases). The CDR3 is 15 residues long. Germline V gives CDR1 KGHSH, CDR2 LQKENI. The V end was cut by 2 bases, the J end by 10 bases, with 15 bases between. CDR3 protein: CASSPLGRGESPLHF. The CDR3 DNA reads as TGTGCCAGCTCACCATTGGGCAGGGGTGAATCACCCCTCCACTTT.

The chain couples TRBV10-1 to TRBJ1-3; TRBD1 matches 10 bases. V lost 3 bases and J lost 3; bases outside the gene matches: 5. CDR1 and CDR2 from the germline V gene are WNHNN and SYGVQD (reference sequence). This CDR3 contains 16 residues. The CDR3 sequence: CASSDPGTGVGNTIYF. The CDR3 DNA is TGCGCCAGCAGTGATCCCGGGACAGGGGTTGGAAACACCATATATTTT.

This chain uses TRBV28 with TRBJ1-1; 9 bases are a match to TRBD1. The CDR3 sequence is 15 residues long. Per germline, CDR1 MDHEN and CDR2 SYDVKM. V lost 4 bases and J lost 5; bases outside the gene matches: 8. The DNA for the CDR3 is TGTGCCAGCAGTTCCTTCACAGGGGGCTGGACTGAAGCTTTCTTT. This sequence encodes CASSSFTGGWTEAFF.

The chain uses TRBV3-1 (or the pseudogene TRBV3-2) and TRBJ1-1; possible D gene TRBD1, 6 bases. Trimming stripped 3 bases from V and 1 base from J, with 15 bases between. The CDR3 is 16 residues long. CDR1 is LGHDT and CDR2 is YNNKEL in the germline V gene (reference sequence). The CDR3, as DNA: TGTGCCAGCAGCCATCCCCCCGGGACAAGGAACACTGAAGCTTTCTTT. Its translation: CASSHPPGTRNTEAFF.